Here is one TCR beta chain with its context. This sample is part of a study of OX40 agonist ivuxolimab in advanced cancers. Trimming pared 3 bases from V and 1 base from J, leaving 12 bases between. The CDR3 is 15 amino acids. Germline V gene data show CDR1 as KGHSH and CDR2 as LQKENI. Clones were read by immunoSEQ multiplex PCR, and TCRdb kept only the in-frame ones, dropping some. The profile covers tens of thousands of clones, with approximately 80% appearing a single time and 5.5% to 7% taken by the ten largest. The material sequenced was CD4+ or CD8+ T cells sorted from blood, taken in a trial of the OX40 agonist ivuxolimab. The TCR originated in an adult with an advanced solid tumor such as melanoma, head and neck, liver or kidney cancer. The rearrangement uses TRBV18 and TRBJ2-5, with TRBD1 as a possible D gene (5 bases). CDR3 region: CASSPQGARQETQYF. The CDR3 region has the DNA TGTGCCAGCTCACCTCAAGGGGCCCGCCAAGAGACCCAGTACTTC.